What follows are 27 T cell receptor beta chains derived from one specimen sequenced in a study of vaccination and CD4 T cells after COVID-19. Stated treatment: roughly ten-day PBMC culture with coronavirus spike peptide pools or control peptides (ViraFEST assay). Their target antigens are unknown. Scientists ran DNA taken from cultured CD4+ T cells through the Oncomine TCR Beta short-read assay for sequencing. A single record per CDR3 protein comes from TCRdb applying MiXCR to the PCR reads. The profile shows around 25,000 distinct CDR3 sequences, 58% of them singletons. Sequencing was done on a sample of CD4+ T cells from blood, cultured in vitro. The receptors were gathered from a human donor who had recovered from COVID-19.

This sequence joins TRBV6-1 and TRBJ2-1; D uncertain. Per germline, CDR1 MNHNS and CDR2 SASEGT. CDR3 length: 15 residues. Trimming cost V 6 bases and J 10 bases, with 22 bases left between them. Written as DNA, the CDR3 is TGTGCCAGCAGCCGGGCCTCGCGGCCGATCGGAGAGCAGTTCTTC. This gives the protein CASSRASRPIGEQFF.

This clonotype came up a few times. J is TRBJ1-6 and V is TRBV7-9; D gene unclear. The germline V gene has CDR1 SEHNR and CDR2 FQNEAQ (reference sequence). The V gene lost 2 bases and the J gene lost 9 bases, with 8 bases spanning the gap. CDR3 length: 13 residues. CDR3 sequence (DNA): TGTGCCAGCAGCTTACCCGGCGGTTCACCCCTCCACTTT. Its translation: CASSLPGGSPLHF.

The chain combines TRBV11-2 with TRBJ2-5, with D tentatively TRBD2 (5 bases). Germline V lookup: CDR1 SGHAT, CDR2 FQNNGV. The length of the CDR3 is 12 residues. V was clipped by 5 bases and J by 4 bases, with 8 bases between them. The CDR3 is CASSRTLETQYF. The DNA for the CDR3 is TGTGCCAGCAGCCGGACTTTAGAGACCCAGTACTTC. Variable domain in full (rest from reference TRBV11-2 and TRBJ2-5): EAGVAQSPRYKIIEKRQSVAFWCNPISGHATLYWYQQILGQGPKLLIQFQNNGVVDDSQLPKDRFSAERLKGVDSTLKIQPAKLEDSAVYLCASSRTLETQYFGPGTRLLVL.

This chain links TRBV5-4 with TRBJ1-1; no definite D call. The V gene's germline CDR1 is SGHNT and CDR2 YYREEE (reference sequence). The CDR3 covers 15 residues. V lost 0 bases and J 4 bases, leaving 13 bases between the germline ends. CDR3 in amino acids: CASSLAKGGGTEAFF. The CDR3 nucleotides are TGTGCCAGCAGCTTGGCAAAGGGAGGTGGCACTGAAGCTTTCTTT. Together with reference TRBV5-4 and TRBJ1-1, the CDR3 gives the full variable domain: ETGVTQSPTHLIKTRGQQVTLRCSSQSGHNTVSWYQQALGQGPQFIFQYYREEENGRGNFPPRFSGLQFPNYSSELNVNALELDDSALYLCASSLAKGGGTEAFFGQGTRLTVV.

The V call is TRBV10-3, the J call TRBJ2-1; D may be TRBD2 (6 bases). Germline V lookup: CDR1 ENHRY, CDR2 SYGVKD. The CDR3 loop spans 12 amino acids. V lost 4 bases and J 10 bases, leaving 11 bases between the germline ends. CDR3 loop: CAISGLEYEQFF. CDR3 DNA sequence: TGTGCCATCAGTGGACTAGAATACGAGCAGTTCTTC.

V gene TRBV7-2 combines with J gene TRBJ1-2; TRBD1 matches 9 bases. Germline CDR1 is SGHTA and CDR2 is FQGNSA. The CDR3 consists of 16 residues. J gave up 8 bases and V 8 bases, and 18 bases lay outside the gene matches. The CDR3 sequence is CASSPRTGEYSGGYTF. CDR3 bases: TGTGCCAGCTCCCCGCGGACAGGGGAGTACTCAGGGGGCTACACCTTC.

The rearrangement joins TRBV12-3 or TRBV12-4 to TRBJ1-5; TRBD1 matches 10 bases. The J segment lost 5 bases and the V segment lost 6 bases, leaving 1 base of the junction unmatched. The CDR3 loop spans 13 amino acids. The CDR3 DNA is TGTGCCAGCAGCGGACAGGGGGATCAGCCCCAGCATTTT. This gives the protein CASSGQGDQPQHF.

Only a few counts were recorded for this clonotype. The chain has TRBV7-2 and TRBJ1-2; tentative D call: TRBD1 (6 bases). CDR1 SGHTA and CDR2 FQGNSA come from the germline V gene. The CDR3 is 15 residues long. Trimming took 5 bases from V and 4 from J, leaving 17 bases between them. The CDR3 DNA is TGTGCCAGCAGCCCCAAGAATCAGGGGTCCTATGGCTACACCTTC. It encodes CASSPKNQGSYGYTF.

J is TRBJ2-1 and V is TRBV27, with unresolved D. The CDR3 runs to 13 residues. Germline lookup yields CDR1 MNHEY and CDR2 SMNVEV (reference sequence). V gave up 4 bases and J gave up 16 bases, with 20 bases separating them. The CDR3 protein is CASSSTKSGLFFF. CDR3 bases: TGTGCCAGCAGTTCCACTAAGTCGGGCCTTTTTTTCTTC.

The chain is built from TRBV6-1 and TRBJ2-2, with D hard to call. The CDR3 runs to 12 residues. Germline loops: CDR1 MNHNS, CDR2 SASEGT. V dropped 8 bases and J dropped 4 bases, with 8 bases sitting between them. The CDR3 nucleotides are TGTGCCAGCTCTTCTTTCACCGGGGAGCTGTTTTTT. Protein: CASSSFTGELFF.

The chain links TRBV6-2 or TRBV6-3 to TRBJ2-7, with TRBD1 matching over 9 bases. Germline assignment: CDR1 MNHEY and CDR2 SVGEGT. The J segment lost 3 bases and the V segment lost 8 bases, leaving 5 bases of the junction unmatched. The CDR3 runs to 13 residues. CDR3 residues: CASGGTGLYEQYF. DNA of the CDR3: TGTGCCAGCGGGGGGACAGGGCTCTACGAGCAGTACTTC.

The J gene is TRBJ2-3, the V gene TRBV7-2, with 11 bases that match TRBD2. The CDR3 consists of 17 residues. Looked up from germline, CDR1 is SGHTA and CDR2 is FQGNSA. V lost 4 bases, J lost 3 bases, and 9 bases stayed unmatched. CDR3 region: CASSSRLAGLGTDTQYF. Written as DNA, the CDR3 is TGTGCCAGCAGCTCACGACTAGCGGGACTTGGGACAGATACGCAGTATTTT.

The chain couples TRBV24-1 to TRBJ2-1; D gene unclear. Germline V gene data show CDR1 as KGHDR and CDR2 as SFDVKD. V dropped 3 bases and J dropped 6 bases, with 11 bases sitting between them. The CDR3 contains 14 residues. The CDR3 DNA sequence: TGTGCCACCAGTGATCCCCCCATAACCAATGAGCAGTTCTTC. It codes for CATSDPPITNEQFF.

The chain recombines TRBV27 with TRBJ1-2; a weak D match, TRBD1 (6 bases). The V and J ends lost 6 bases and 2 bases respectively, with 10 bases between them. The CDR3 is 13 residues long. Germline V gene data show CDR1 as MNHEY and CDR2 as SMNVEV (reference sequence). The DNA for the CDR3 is TGTGCCAGCAGAATACAGGGCAACTATGGCTACACCTTC. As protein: CASRIQGNYGYTF.

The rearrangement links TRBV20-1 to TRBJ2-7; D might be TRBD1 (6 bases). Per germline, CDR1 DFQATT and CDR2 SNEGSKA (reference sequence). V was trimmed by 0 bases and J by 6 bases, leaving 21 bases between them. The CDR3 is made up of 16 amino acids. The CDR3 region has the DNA TGCAGTGCTAGAGATCGGTGGGGGCAGCATCGGGGCGAGCAGTACTTC. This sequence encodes CSARDRWGQHRGEQYF.

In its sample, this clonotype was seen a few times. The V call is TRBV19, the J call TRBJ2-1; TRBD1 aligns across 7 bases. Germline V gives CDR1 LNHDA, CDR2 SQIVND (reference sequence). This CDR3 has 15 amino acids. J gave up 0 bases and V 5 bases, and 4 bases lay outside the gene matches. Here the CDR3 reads CASSATGSSYNEQFF. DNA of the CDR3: TGTGCCAGTAGTGCGACAGGGAGCTCCTACAATGAGCAGTTCTTC.

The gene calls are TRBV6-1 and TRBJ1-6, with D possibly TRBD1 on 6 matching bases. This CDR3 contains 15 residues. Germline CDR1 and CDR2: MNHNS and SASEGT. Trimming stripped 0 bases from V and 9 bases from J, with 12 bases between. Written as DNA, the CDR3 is TGTGCCAGCAGTGAAGCGGGGGCCAGCACTTCACCCCTCCACTTT. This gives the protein CASSEAGASTSPLHF.

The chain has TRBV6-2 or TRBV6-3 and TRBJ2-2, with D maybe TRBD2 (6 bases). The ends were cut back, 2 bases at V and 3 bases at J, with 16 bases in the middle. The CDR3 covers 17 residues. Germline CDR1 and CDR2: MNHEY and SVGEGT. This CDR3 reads CASSYEVGGVDTGELFF. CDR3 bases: TGTGCCAGCAGTTACGAGGTCGGGGGAGTAGACACCGGGGAGCTGTTTTTT.

The CDR3 reads CASSLVRGPSGEQFF. In nucleotides, the CDR3 is TGTGCCAGCAGCTTAGTGCGGGGGCCCAGCGGTGAGCAGTTCTTC. J is TRBJ2-1 and V is TRBV7-2; tentatively, D is TRBD2 (7 bases). CDR1 is SGHTA, CDR2 FQGNSA, per germline. The length of the CDR3 is 15 residues. The ends were cut back, 1 base at V and 9 bases at J, with 16 bases in the middle.

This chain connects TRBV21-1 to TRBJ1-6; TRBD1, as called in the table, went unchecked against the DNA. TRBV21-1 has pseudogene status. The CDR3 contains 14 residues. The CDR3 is CASGLDRDNSPLHF. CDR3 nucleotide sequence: TGTGCCAGCGGCTTGGACAGGGATAATTCACCCCTCCACTTT.

The CDR3 nucleotides read TGTGCCAGCCGACCCGGGGGGAACACCGGGGAGCTGTTTTTT. Translation: CASRPGGNTGELFF. The rearrangement uses TRBV7-2 and TRBJ2-2, with D perhaps TRBD2 (6 bases). Germline V gene data show CDR1 as SGHTA and CDR2 as FQGNSA. The CDR3 consists of 14 residues. V was shortened by 8 bases and J by 1 base, with 11 bases between the two germline ends.

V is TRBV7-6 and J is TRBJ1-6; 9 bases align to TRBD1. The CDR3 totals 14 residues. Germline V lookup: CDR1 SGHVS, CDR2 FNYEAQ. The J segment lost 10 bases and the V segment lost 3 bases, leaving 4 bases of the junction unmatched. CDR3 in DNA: TGTGCCAGCAGCTTGGGACAGGGAGGATCACCCCTCCACTTT. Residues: CASSLGQGGSPLHF.

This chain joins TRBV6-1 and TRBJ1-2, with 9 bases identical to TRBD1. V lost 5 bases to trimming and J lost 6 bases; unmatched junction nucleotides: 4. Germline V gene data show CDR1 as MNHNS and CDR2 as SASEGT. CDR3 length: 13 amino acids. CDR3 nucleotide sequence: TGTGCCAGCAGTCGGGACAGGGCTAATGGCTACACCTTC. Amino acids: CASSRDRANGYTF.

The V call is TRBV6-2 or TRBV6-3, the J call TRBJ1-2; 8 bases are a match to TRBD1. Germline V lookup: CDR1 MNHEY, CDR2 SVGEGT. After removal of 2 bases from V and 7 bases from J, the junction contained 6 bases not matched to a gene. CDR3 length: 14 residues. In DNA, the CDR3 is TGTGCCAGCAGTTACCCGACAGGGGCAAGTGGCTACACCTTC. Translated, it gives CASSYPTGASGYTF.

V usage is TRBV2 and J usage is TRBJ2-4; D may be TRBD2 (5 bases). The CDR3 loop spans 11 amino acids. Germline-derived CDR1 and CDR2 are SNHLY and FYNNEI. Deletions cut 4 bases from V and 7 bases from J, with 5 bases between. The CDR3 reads CASSAGNIQYF. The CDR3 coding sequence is TGTGCCAGCAGTGCGGGGAACATTCAGTACTTC. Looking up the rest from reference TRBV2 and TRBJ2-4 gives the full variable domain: EPEVTQTPSHQVTQMGQEVILRCVPISNHLYFYWYRQILGQKVEFLVSFYNNEISEKSEIFDDQFSVERPDGSNFTLKIRSTKLEDSAMYFCASSAGNIQYFGAGTRLSVL.

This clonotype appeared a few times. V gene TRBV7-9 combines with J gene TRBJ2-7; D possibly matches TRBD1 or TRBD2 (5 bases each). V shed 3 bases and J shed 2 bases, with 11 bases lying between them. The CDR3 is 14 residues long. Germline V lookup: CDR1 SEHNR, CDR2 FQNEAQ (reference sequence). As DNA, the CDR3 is TGTGCCAGCAGCTTCGGGACCTATGCCTACGAGCAGTACTTC. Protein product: CASSFGTYAYEQYF. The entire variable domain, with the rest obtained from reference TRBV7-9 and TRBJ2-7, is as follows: DTGVSQNPRHKITKRGQNVTFRCDPISEHNRLYWYRQTLGQGPEFLTYFQNEAQLEKSRLLSDRFSAERPKGSFSTLEIQRTEQGDSAMYLCASSFGTYAYEQYFGPGTRLTVT.

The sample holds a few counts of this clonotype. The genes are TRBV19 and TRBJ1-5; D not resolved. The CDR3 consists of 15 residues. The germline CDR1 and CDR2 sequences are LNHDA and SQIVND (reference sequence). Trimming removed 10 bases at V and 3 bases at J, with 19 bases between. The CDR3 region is CATNSRRSNNQPQHF. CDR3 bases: TGTGCCACCAATTCCCGACGGAGCAACAATCAGCCCCAGCATTTT.